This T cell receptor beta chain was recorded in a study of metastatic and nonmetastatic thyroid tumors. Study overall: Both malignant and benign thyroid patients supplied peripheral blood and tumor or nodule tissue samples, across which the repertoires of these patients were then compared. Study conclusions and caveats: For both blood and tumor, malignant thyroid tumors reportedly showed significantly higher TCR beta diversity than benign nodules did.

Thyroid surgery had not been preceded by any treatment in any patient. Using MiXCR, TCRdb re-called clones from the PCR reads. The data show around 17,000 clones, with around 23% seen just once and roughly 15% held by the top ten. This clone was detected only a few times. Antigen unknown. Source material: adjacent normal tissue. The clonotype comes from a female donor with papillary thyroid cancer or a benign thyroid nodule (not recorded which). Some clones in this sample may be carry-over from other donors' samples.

The CDR3 loop reads CASRKRLAKNIQYF. In DNA form, the CDR3 reads TGTGCCAGCAGGAAGAGGTTAGCCAAAAACATTCAGTACTTC. This chain uses TRBV28 with TRBJ2-4; D is undetermined. CDR1 and CDR2 from the germline V gene are MDHEN and SYDVKM. There are 14 residues in the CDR3. With 6 bases removed from V and 0 bases from J, the gap between germline ends came to 9 bases.